These 5 T cell receptor beta chains originate from one sample sequenced in a study of T-cell memory formation after mild COVID-19. TCRdb processed the 5' RACE reads anew with MiXCR; each CDR3 protein has one entry. The sample includes some 490,000 distinct CDR3 sequences, around a sixth of them seen just once. Source material: PBMCs or a T cell subset sorted from them (not recorded which). The receptors come from an adult woman who had mild COVID-19 (a few samples of this study predate the infection). Cell type and time point are not known.

This clonotype appeared a few times. The genes are TRBV29-1 and TRBJ1-5, with D uncertain. Trimming took 4 bases from V and 1 from J, leaving 17 bases between them. CDR1 and CDR2 from the germline V gene are SQVTM and ANQGSEA. The CDR3 sequence is 16 residues long. The CDR3 reads CSVGADRHRSNQPQHF. As DNA, the CDR3 is TGCAGCGTTGGTGCCGACCGCCACCGAAGCAATCAGCCCCAGCATTTT. Full variable domain (rest looked up from reference TRBV29-1 and TRBJ1-5): SAVISQKPSRDICQRGTSLTIQCQVDSQVTMMFWYRQQPGQSLTLIATANQGSEATYESGFVIDKFPISRPNLTFSTLTVSNMSPEDSSIYLCSVGADRHRSNQPQHFGDGTRLSIL.

This sequence joins TRBV18 and TRBJ1-5, with D possibly TRBD1 on 5 matching bases. V lost 4 bases and J lost 7, with 14 bases in between. Germline V gene lookup returns CDR1 KGHSH and CDR2 LQKENI. The CDR3 sequence is 14 residues long. The CDR3 protein is CASSRNGAGQPQHF. In DNA, the CDR3 is TGTGCCAGCTCACGGAACGGGGCGGGGCAGCCCCAGCATTTT.

J is TRBJ1-2 and V is TRBV20-1; D is possibly TRBD1 (6 bases). There are 14 residues in the CDR3. V lost 3 bases, J lost 4 bases, and 15 bases lay in between. Germline assignment: CDR1 DFQATT and CDR2 SNEGSKA (reference sequence). This chain's CDR3 is CSASSPGRGYGYTF. In DNA form, the CDR3 reads TGCAGTGCTAGTAGCCCCGGCAGGGGCTATGGCTACACCTTC.

This rearrangement joins TRBV7-2 to TRBJ1-1; D remains unclear. The germline V gene encodes CDR1 SGHTA and CDR2 FQGNSA. V was clipped by 5 bases and J by 1 base, with 20 bases between them. The CDR3 covers 17 residues. CDR3 amino acids: CASSLPLYVGRNTEAFF. The CDR3 DNA reads TGTGCCAGCAGCCTACCCCTCTACGTCGGTAGGAACACTGAAGCTTTCTTT.

This clonotype appeared a few times. V and J are TRBV29-1 and TRBJ1-1, with 10 bases identical to TRBD1. The CDR3 covers 14 residues. After removal of 6 bases from V and 4 bases from J, the junction contained 8 bases not matched to a gene. Germline V gene sequence: CDR1 SQVTM, CDR2 ANQGSEA. The CDR3 protein is CSVRDGTGATEAFF. The CDR3 DNA reads as TGCAGCGTGCGAGACGGGACAGGGGCCACTGAAGCTTTCTTT. Full variable domain (remainder filled in from reference TRBV29-1 and TRBJ1-1): SAVISQKPSRDICQRGTSLTIQCQVDSQVTMMFWYRQQPGQSLTLIATANQGSEATYESGFVIDKFPISRPNLTFSTLTVSNMSPEDSSIYLCSVRDGTGATEAFFGQGTRLTVV.